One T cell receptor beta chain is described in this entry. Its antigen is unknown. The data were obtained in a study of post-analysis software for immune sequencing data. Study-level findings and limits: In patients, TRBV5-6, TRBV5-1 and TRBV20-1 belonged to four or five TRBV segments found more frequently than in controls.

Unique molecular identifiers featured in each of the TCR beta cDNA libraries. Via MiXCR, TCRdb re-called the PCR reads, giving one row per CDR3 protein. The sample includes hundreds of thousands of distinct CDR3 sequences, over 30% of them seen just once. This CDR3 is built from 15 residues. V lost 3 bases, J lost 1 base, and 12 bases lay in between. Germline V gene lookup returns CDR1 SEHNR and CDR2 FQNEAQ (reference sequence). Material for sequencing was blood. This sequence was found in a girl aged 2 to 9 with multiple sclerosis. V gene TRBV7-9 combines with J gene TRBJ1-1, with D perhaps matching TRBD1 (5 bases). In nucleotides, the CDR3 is TGTGCCAGCAGCTTCGAGGTGGGACGGAACACTGAAGCTTTCTTT. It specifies CASSFEVGRNTEAFF.